Shown below are 6 T cell receptor beta chains from a single sample sequenced in a study of blood T cell repertoires in COVID-19. Sequencing was performed with immunoSEQ multiplex PCR; in TCRdb, only in-frame clones are kept and a portion is missing. The table shows some 320,000 clones, with approximately 85% occurring only once. The specimen was peripheral blood. These TCRs come from a human donor in a cohort sampled during active COVID-19.

This rearrangement joins TRBV6-5 to TRBJ1-1; D may be TRBD1 (5 bases). Germline CDR1 reads MNHEY; CDR2 reads SVGAGI. The V gene lost 10 bases and the J gene lost 3 bases, with 15 bases spanning the gap. The CDR3 consists of 13 residues. The CDR3 reads CATQRGTHTEAFF. CDR3 sequence (DNA): TGTGCCACCCAAAGGGGCACCCACACTGAAGCTTTCTTT.

This chain links TRBV30 with TRBJ2-1; 10 nucleotides align to TRBD2. The J segment lost 4 bases and the V segment lost 6 bases, leaving 6 bases of the junction unmatched. CDR3 length: 14 amino acids. Germline CDR1 GTSNPN, CDR2 SVGIG (reference sequence). CDR3 coding DNA: TGTGCCTGTTCCTCTAGCGGGGGTTACAATGAGCAGTTCTTC. This sequence encodes CACSSSGGYNEQFF.

The gene calls are TRBV4-2 and TRBJ1-2, with TRBD1 matching 7 bases. The J segment lost 7 bases and the V segment lost 4 bases, leaving 9 bases of the junction unmatched. Per germline, CDR1 LGHNA and CDR2 YNFKEQ. The CDR3 spans 14 residues. Here the CDR3 DNA reads TGTGCCAGCAGCCCCCCTTCAGAGGGGGCTGGCTACACCTTC. Encoded protein: CASSPPSEGAGYTF.

On this clone: The same CDR3 is also encoded by other DNA sequences in this sample. The chain employs TRBV27 and TRBJ1-1, with D maybe TRBD1 (5 bases). The CDR3 contains 14 residues. The germline V gene has CDR1 MNHEY and CDR2 SMNVEV (reference sequence). The ends were cut back, 6 bases at V and 0 bases at J, with 11 bases in the middle. Here the CDR3 reads CASRLDRLNTEAFF. The CDR3 DNA reads as TGTGCCAGCAGGCTCGACAGATTGAACACTGAAGCTTTCTTT.

The chain uses TRBV10-3 and TRBJ2-2; D is perhaps TRBD1 (6 bases). The CDR3 consists of 18 residues. CDR1 and CDR2 from the germline V gene are ENHRY and SYGVKD. Trimming shortened V by 6 bases and J by 0 bases, and 20 bases separated the two germline ends. The CDR3, as DNA: TGTGCCATCAGCTCGGGGCAGGGGATAAGTTCGAACACCGGGGAGCTGTTTTTT. Residues: CAISSGQGISSNTGELFF.

This chain links TRBV5-6 with TRBJ1-5; 7 bases are a match to TRBD1. The V gene end was trimmed by 1 base and the J gene end by 0 bases; junction bases not matched to a gene: 10. The CDR3 has 18 amino acids. Germline V gene sequence: CDR1 SGHDT, CDR2 YYEEEE. Written as DNA, the CDR3 is TGTGCCAGCAGCTTGCGGAGGACAGGCGGATATAGCAATCAGCCCCAGCATTTT. Encoded protein: CASSLRRTGGYSNQPQHF. The complete variable domain, with remaining parts taken from reference TRBV5-6 and TRBJ1-5, reads DAGVTQSPTHLIKTRGQQVTLRCSPKSGHDTVSWYQQALGQGPQFIFQYYEEEERQRGNFPDRFSGHQFPNYSSELNVNALLLGDSALYLCASSLRRTGGYSNQPQHFGDGTRLSIL.